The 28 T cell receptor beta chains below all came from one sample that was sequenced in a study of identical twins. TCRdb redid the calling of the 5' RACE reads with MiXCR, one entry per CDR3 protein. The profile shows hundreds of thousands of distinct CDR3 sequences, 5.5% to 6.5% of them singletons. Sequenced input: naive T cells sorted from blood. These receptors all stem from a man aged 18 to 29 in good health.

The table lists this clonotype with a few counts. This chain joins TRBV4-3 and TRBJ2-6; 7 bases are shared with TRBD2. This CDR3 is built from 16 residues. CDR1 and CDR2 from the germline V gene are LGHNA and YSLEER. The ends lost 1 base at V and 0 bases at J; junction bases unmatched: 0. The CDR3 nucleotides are TGCGCCAGCAGCCAAGGGGACTACTCTGGGGCCAACGTCCTGACTTTC. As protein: CASSQGDYSGANVLTF.

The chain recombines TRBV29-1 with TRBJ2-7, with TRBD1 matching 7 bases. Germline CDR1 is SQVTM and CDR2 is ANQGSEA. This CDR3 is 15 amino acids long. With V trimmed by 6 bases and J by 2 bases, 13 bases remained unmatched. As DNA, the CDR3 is TGCAGCGTCGTCGGCCGGACAGGTACTACCTACGAGCAGTACTTC. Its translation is CSVVGRTGTTYEQYF.

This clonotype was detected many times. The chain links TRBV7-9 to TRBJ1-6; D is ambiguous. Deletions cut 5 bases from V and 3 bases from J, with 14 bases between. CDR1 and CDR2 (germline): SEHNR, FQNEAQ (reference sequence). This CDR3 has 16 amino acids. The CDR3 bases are TGTGCCAGCAGCCCCCGTGGGCCTGACTATAATTCACCCCTCCACTTT. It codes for CASSPRGPDYNSPLHF.

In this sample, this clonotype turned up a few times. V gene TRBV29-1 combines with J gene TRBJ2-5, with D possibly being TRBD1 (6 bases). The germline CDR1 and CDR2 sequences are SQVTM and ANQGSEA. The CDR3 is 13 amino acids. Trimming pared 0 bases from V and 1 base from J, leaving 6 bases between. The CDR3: CSVEDRGQETQYF. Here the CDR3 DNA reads TGCAGCGTTGAAGACAGGGGCCAAGAGACCCAGTACTTC.

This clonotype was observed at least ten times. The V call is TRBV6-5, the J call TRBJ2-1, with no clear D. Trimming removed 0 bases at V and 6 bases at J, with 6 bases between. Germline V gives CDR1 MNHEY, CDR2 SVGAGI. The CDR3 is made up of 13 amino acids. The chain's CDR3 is CASSYSQSNEQFF. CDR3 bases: TGTGCCAGCAGTTACTCCCAAAGCAATGAGCAGTTCTTC.

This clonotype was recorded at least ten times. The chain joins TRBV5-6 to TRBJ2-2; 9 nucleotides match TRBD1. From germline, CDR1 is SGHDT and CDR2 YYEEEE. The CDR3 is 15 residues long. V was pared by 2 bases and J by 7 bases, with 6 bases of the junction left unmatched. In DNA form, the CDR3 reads TGTGCCAGCAGCTTTCGGGACAGGGACGTCGGGGAGCTGTTTTTT. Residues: CASSFRDRDVGELFF.

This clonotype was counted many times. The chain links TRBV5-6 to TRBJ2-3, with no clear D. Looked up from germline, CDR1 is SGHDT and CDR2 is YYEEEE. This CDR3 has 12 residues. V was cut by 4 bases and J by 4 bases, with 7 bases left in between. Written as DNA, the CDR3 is TGTGCCAGCAGCCCCTTAGCAGATACGCAGTATTTT. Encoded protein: CASSPLADTQYF.

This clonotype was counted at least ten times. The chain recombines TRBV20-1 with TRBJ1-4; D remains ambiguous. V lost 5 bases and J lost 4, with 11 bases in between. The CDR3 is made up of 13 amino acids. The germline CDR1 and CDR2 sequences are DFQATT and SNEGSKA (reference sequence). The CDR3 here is CSAYGEVNEKLFF. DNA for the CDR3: TGCAGTGCTTACGGGGAGGTTAATGAAAAACTGTTTTTT.

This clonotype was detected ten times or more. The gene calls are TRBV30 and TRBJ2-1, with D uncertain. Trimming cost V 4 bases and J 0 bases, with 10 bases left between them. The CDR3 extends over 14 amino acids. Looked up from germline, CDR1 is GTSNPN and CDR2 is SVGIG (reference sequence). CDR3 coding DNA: TGTGCCTGGACCCCCTCCCCCTCCTACAATGAGCAGTTCTTC. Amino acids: CAWTPSPSYNEQFF.

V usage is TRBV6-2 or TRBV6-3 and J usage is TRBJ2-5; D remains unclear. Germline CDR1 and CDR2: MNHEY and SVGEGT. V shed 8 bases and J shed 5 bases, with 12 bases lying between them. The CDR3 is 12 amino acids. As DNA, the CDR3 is TGTGCCAGCGGCCAAAATTGGGAGACCCAGTACTTC. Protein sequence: CASGQNWETQYF.

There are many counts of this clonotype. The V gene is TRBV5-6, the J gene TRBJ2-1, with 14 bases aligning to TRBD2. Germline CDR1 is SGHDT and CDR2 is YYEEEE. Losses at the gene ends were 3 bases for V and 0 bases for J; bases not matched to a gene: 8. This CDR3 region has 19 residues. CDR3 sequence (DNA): TGTGCCAGCAGCTCCCCTTGGACTAGCGGGAGGATCTCCTACAATGAGCAGTTCTTC. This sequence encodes CASSSPWTSGRISYNEQFF.

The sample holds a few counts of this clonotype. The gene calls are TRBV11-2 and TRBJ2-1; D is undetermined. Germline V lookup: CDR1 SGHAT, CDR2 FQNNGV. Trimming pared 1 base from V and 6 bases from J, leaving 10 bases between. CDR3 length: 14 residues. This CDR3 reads CASSLVLVGNEQFF. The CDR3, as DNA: TGTGCCAGCAGCTTAGTCTTAGTCGGCAATGAGCAGTTCTTC.

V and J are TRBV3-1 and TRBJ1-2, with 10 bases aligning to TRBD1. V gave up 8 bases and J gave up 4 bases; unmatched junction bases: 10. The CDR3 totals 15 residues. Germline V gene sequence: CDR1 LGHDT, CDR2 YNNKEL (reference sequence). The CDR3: CASRRTGGTGYGYTF. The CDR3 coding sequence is TGTGCCAGCCGGAGGACAGGGGGGACGGGCTATGGCTACACCTTC.

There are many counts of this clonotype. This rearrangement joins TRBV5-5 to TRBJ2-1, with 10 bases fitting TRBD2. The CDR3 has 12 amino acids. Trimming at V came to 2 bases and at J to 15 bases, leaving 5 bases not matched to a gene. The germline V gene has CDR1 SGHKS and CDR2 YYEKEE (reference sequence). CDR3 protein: CASSFLAGEVFF. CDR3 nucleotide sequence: TGTGCCAGCAGCTTCCTAGCGGGAGAGGTGTTCTTC. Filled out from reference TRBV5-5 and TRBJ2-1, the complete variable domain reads DAGVTQSPTHLIKTRGQQVTLRCSPISGHKSVSWYQQVLGQGPQFIFQYYEKEERGRGNFPDRFSARQFPNYSSELNVNALLLGDSALYLCASSFLAGEVFFGPGTRLTVL.

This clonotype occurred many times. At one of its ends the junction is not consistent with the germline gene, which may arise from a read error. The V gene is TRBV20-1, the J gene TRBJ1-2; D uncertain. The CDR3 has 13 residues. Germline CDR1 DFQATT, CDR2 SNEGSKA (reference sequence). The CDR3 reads CSARGGLFSLNSF. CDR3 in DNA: TGCAGTGCTAGAGGAGGGCTTTTTAGTTTGAACAGCTTC.

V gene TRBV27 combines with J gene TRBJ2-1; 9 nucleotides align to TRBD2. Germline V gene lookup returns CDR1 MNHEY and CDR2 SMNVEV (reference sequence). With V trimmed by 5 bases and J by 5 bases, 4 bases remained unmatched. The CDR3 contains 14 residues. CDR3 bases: TGTGCCAGCAGTATAGCGGGAGCAAACAATGAGCAGTTCTTC. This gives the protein CASSIAGANNEQFF.

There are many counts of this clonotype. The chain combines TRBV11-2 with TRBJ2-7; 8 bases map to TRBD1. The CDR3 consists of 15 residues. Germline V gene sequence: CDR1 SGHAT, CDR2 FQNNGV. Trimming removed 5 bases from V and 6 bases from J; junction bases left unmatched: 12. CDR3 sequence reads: CASSPLGQGRAEQYV. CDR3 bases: TGTGCCAGCAGCCCCCTCGGACAGGGCCGGGCCGAGCAGTACGTC.

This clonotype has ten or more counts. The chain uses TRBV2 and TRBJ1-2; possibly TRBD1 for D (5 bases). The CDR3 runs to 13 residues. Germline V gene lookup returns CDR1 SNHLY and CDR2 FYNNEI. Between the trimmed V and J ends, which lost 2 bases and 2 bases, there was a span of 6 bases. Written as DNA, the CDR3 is TGTGCCAGCAGTGAAAAGGGGAACTATGGCTACACCTTC. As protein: CASSEKGNYGYTF.

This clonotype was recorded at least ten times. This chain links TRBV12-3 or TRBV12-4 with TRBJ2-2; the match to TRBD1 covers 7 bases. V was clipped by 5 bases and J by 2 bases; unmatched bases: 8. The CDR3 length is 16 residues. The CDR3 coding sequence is TGTGCCAGCAGTCGGGGACAGTCAATAAACACCGGGGAGCTGTTTTTT. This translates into CASSRGQSINTGELFF.

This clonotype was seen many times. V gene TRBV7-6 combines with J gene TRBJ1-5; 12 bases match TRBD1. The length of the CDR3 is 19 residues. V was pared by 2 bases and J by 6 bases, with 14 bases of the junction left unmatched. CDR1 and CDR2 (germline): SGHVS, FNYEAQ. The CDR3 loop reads CASSLLGGTGGPRGQPQHF. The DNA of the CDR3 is TGTGCCAGCAGCTTATTGGGCGGGACAGGGGGCCCACGGGGTCAGCCCCAGCATTTT. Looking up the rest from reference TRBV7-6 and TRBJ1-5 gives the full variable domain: GAGVSQSPRYKVTKRGQDVALRCDPISGHVSLYWYRQALGQGPEFLTYFNYEAQQDKSGLPNDRFSAERPEGSISTLTIQRTEQRDSAMYRCASSLLGGTGGPRGQPQHFGDGTRLSIL.

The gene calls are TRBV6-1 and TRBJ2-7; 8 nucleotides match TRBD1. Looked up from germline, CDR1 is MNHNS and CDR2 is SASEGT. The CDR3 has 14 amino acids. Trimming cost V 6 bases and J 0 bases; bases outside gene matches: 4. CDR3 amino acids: CASRGTGRSYEQYV. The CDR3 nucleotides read TGTGCCAGCAGAGGGACAGGTCGCTCCTACGAGCAGTACGTC.

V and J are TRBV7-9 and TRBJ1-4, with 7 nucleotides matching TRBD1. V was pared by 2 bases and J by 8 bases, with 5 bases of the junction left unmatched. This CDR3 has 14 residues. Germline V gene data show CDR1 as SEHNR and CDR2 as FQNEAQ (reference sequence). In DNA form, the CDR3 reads TGTGCCAGCAGCTTAAGTGGGACAGACGAAAAACTGTTTTTT. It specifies CASSLSGTDEKLFF. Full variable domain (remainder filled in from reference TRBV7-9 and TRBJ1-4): DTGVSQNPRHKITKRGQNVTFRCDPISEHNRLYWYRQTLGQGPEFLTYFQNEAQLEKSRLLSDRFSAERPKGSFSTLEIQRTEQGDSAMYLCASSLSGTDEKLFFGSGTQLSVL.

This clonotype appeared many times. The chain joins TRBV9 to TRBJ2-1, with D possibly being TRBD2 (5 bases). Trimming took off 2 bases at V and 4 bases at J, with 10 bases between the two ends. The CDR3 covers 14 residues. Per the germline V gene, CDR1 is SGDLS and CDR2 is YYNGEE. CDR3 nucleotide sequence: TGTGCCAGCAGCGTCGGGGTCCCATACAATGAGCAGTTCTTC. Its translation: CASSVGVPYNEQFF.

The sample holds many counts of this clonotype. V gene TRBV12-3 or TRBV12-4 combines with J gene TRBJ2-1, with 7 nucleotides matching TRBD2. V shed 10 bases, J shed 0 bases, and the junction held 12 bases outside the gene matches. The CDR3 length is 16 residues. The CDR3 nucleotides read TGTGCCACCTCAGCGGCTAGCGGAGTCTCCTACAATGAGCAGTTCTTC. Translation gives CATSAASGVSYNEQFF.

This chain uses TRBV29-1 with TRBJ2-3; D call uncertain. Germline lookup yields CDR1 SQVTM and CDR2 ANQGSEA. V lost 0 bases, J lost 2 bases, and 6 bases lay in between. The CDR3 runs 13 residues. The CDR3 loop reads CSVEESYTDTQYF. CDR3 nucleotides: TGCAGCGTTGAAGAGAGCTACACAGATACGCAGTATTTT.

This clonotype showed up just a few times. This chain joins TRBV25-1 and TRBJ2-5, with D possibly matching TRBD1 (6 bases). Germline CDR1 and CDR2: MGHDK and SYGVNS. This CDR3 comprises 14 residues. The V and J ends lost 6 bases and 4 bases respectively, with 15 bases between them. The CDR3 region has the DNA TGTGCCAGCAGCAGGACAGTTGGGGGAGAGACCCAGTACTTC. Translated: CASSRTVGGETQYF.

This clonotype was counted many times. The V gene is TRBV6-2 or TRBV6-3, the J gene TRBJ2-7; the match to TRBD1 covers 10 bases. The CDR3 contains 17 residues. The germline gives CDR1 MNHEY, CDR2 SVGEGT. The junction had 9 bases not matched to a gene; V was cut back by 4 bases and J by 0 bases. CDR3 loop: CASSWNPGQGNSYEQYV. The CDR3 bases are TGTGCCAGCAGTTGGAACCCGGGACAGGGGAACTCCTACGAGCAGTACGTC.

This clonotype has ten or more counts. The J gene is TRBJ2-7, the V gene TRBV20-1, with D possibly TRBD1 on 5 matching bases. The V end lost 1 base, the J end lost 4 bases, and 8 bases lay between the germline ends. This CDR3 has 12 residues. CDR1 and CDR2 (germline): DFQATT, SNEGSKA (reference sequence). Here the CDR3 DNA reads TGCAGTGCTAGAGCCAGGGATTACGAGCAGTACTTC. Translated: CSARARDYEQYF.